The rows below give T cell receptor beta chains drawn from one sample of a study of cytomegalovirus exposure and HLA in healthy donors. Profiling relied on immunoSEQ multiplex PCR, and the TCRdb table lists in-frame clones only, not all of them. Here the sample spans about 200,000 clones, over 60% being singletons. Sequencing was carried out using PBMCs. The receptor set was obtained from a man in his forties in good health and CMV-seronegative. Both conserved end residues are part of each CDR3. A D gene is named only where the DNA matches it firmly. Expanded clones get a size class; other rows say once, few or many, or leave the size out.

V	J	D	size	CDR3	DNA
TRBV4-2	TRBJ2-6	-	-	CASSPDGSGANVLTF	TGTGCCAGCAGCCCAGACGGCTCTGGGGCCAACGTCCTGACTTTC
TRBV28	TRBJ1-1	-	once	CASSFTGRVTEAFF	TGTGCCAGCAGTTTTACAGGGAGGGTCACTGAAGCTTTCTTT
TRBV28	TRBJ2-7	-	-	CASSSPFSYEQYF	TGTGCCAGCAGTTCTCCGTTCTCCTACGAGCAGTACTTC
TRBV4-1	TRBJ1-4	-	-	CASSSRGGDEKLFF	TGCGCCAGCAGCTCGCGTGGGGGGGATGAAAAACTGTTTTTT
TRBV6-5	TRBJ2-3	-	-	CASSSPADTQYF	TGTGCCAGCAGTTCCCCGGCAGATACGCAGTATTTT
TRBV5-1	TRBJ2-1	-	-	CASSQGGDEQFF	TGCGCCAGCAGCCAAGGGGGGGATGAGCAGTTCTTC
TRBV6-5	TRBJ2-7	-	-	CASSLGRGAYEQYF	TGTGCCAGCAGCCTGGGACGGGGGGCGTACGAGCAGTACTTC
TRBV7-9	TRBJ1-2	-	-	CASGGVIGESNYGYTF	TGTGCCAGCGGAGGTGTAATCGGCGAATCTAACTATGGCTACACCTTC
TRBV5-1	TRBJ2-7	-	-	CASSPPSGSYEQYF	TGCGCCAGCAGCCCCCCCAGCGGTTCCTACGAGCAGTACTTC
TRBV11-2	TRBJ2-7	TRBD1	once	CASSTGQGNNEQYF	TGTGCCAGCAGCACGGGACAGGGGAACAACGAGCAGTACTTC
TRBV6-6	TRBJ1-5	-	-	CASTARSDQPQHF	TGTGCCAGCACCGCCCGGAGCGATCAGCCCCAGCATTTT
TRBV4-3	TRBJ2-7	-	-	CASSQDYAGNSYEQYF	TGCGCCAGCAGCCAAGATTACGCAGGAAACTCCTACGAGCAGTACTTC
TRBV5-1	TRBJ2-7	TRBD1	few	CASSPTGGSYEQYF	TGCGCCAGCAGCCCAACAGGGGGCTCCTACGAGCAGTACTTC
TRBV28	TRBJ2-5	-	-	CASGSLGEAEETQYF	TGTGCCAGCGGGTCTCTGGGGGAGGCGGAAGAGACCCAGTACTTC
TRBV9	TRBJ2-5	TRBD2	-	CASSVDLAGGRKTQYF	TGTGCCAGCAGCGTTGATCTAGCGGGGGGGCGAAAGACCCAGTACTTC
TRBV7-8	TRBJ2-1	-	few	CASSFDRGGEQFF	TGTGCCAGCAGCTTTGATCGGGGTGGGGAGCAGTTCTTC
TRBV6-5	TRBJ2-6	-	-	CASSYVRSGANVLTF	TGTGCCAGCAGTTACGTTCGCTCTGGGGCCAACGTCCTGACTTTC
TRBV6-5	TRBJ2-7	TRBD2	once	CASTPGTSYEQYF	TGTGCCAGCACCCCAGGGACTAGCTACGAGCAGTACTTC
TRBV18	TRBJ2-1	TRBD1	-	CASSPRGGTGGEQFF	TGTGCCAGCTCACCAAGAGGTGGGACAGGGGGCGAGCAGTTCTTC
TRBV7-9	TRBJ2-5	TRBD2	-	CSSSSTSGGHIETQYF	TGTTCCAGCAGTTCGACTAGCGGGGGGCATATAGAGACCCAGTACTTC
TRBV9	TRBJ1-3	-	-	CASSARPLLLTGPLGNTIYF	TGTGCCAGCAGCGCCCGCCCTCTTCTGCTCACAGGTCCCCTAGGAAACACCATATATTTT
TRBV2	TRBJ2-5	TRBD2	-	CASSPTSEETQYF	TGTGCCAGCAGCCCCACTAGCGAGGAGACCCAGTACTTC
TRBV7-9	TRBJ1-1	-	-	CASSLVDSTEAFF	TGTGCCAGCAGCTTAGTGGACAGTACTGAAGCTTTCTTT
TRBV14	TRBJ2-7	-	-	CASSFDRFYEQYF	TGTGCCAGCAGCTTCGACAGGTTCTACGAGCAGTACTTC
TRBV13	TRBJ2-7	TRBD2	-	CASSPGTSGGTYEQYF	TGTGCCAGCAGCCCTGGGACTAGCGGGGGGACCTACGAGCAGTACTTC
TRBV6-1	TRBJ1-1	-	-	CASSWAPGAGTEAFF	TGTGCCAGCAGCTGGGCCCCAGGGGCAGGGACTGAAGCTTTCTTT
TRBV4-3	TRBJ1-4	TRBD1	-	CASSQDNRGREKLFF	TGCGCCAGCAGCCAAGATAACAGGGGGAGAGAAAAACTGTTTTTT
TRBV7-2	TRBJ1-2	-	-	CASSLIRGYTF	TGTGCCAGCAGCTTAATTCGTGGCTACACCTTC
TRBV4-1	TRBJ2-5	-	-	CASSQPFQGKETQYF	TGCGCCAGCAGCCAACCCTTTCAGGGGAAAGAGACCCAGTACTTC
TRBV2	TRBJ2-3	TRBD2	-	CASSFTTSGGVTDTQYF	TGTGCCAGCAGTTTTACGACTAGCGGGGGGGTAACAGATACGCAGTATTTT
TRBV7-3	TRBJ2-2	TRBD1	-	CASSLRQGVTGELFF	TGTGCCAGCAGCTTAAGGCAGGGGGTCACCGGGGAGCTGTTTTTT
TRBV20-1	TRBJ2-1	-	few	CSAQWANEQFF	TGCAGTGCCCAGTGGGCTAATGAGCAGTTCTTC
TRBV9	TRBJ1-6	TRBD1	-	CASSVATGGSPLHF	TGTGCCAGCAGCGTAGCTACAGGGGGCTCACCCCTCCACTTT
TRBV4-1	TRBJ1-2	-	-	CASSHRIWDTQEHGYTF	TGCGCCAGCAGCCATCGTATCTGGGACACCCAAGAACATGGCTACACCTTC
TRBV11-2	TRBJ2-2	-	-	CASSLAPVTNTGELFF	TGTGCCAGCAGCTTAGCCCCAGTTACGAACACCGGGGAGCTGTTTTTT
TRBV13	TRBJ2-7	TRBD2	-	CASSPAGTSFPYEQYF	TGTGCCAGCAGCCCAGCCGGGACTAGCTTTCCCTACGAGCAGTACTTC
TRBV5-4	TRBJ1-1	-	once	CASSPREGRNTEAFF	TGTGCCAGCAGCCCCCGGGAGGGGCGGAACACTGAAGCTTTCTTT
TRBV7-2	TRBJ2-1	TRBD2	-	CASRQGGGRGNEQFF	TGTGCCAGCAGGCAAGGGGGCGGGAGGGGTAATGAGCAGTTCTTC
TRBV27	TRBJ1-2	-	-	CASSLIGEGGYTF	TGTGCCAGCAGTTTAATAGGGGAGGGAGGCTACACCTTC
TRBV14	TRBJ2-3	TRBD2	-	CASSQETTSMFTDTQYF	TGTGCCAGCAGCCAGGAAACGACTAGCATGTTCACAGATACGCAGTATTTT
TRBV9	TRBJ2-1	-	-	CASSVGDRSWYNEQFF	TGTGCCAGCAGCGTAGGAGACAGGTCGTGGTACAATGAGCAGTTCTTC
TRBV6-1	TRBJ1-5	-	-	CASSDRGDQPQHF	TGTGCCAGCAGTGACAGGGGAGATCAGCCCCAGCATTTT
TRBV6-6	TRBJ2-3	-	-	CASSYSLSTDTQYF	TGTGCCAGCAGTTACTCCCTCAGCACAGATACGCAGTATTTT
TRBV30	TRBJ2-3	-	-	CAVQRLSGEGYTQYF	TGTGCCGTCCAAAGGTTATCGGGAGAAGGATATACGCAGTATTTT
TRBV4-3	TRBJ2-5	TRBD2	-	CASSQDLGTSGGLETQYF	TGCGCCAGCAGCCAAGATCTGGGGACTAGCGGGGGGCTGGAGACCCAGTACTTC
TRBV5-6	TRBJ1-2	TRBD1	-	CASSGDATGTGGDTF	TGTGCCAGCAGCGGGGATGCGACCGGGACAGGGGGGGACACCTTC
TRBV25-1	TRBJ2-7	TRBD1	-	CASSEYKGTGRIYEQYF	TGTGCCAGCAGTGAATATAAAGGGACAGGGCGCATCTACGAGCAGTACTTC
TRBV5-1	TRBJ2-5	TRBD1	-	CASSSSGQQETQYF	TGCGCCAGCAGCTCCTCGGGACAGCAAGAGACCCAGTACTTC
TRBV25-1	TRBJ2-7	TRBD1	-	CASSETGTGAYEQYF	TGTGCCAGCAGTGAAACCGGGACAGGGGCCTACGAGCAGTACTTC
TRBV11-2	TRBJ2-7	-	-	CASSSGLYEQYF	TGTGCCAGCAGCTCGGGACTCTACGAGCAGTACTTC
TRBV6-5	TRBJ2-2	-	-	CASSYSGGGELFF	TGTGCCAGCAGTTACTCAGGGGGCGGGGAGCTGTTTTTT
TRBV27	TRBJ2-3	-	-	CASSSPSEPTDTQYF	TGTGCCAGCAGTTCCCCTAGCGAACCCACAGATACGCAGTATTTT
TRBV27	TRBJ1-1	TRBD1	-	CASSNPRGRGTEAFF	TGTGCCAGCAGTAACCCCAGGGGGCGCGGAACTGAAGCTTTCTTT
TRBV7-2	TRBJ2-7	TRBD2	-	CASSLAHGLAGNGYEQYF	TGTGCCAGCAGCTTGGCCCACGGACTAGCGGGAAACGGCTACGAGCAGTACTTC
TRBV29-1	TRBJ2-1	TRBD2	-	CSVDRSGAGGRNEQFF	TGCAGCGTTGACCGCTCAGGAGCGGGAGGGAGAAATGAGCAGTTCTTC
TRBV19	TRBJ2-1	-	-	CASAGVDEQFF	TGTGCCAGTGCAGGGGTGGATGAGCAGTTCTTC
TRBV14	TRBJ1-1	-	few	CASSQVSFSGDYTEAFF	TGTGCCAGCAGCCAAGTGTCTTTCTCAGGGGATTACACTGAAGCTTTCTTT
TRBV27	TRBJ1-3	TRBD1	-	CASSPRQGITHGNTIYF	TGTGCCAGCAGTCCAAGACAGGGGATTACTCACGGAAACACCATATATTTT
TRBV10-3	TRBJ1-4	-	few	CAISTVQTTSEKLFF	TGTGCCATCAGTACCGTACAGACAACTAGTGAAAAACTGTTTTTT
TRBV6-6	TRBJ2-2	-	-	CASSYYGQRTGELFF	TGTGCCAGCAGTTACTATGGACAGCGCACCGGGGAGCTGTTTTTT